Listed below are T cell receptor beta chains from one sample, sequenced in a study of T cells in localized non-small cell lung cancer. Using immunoSEQ multiplex PCR, the repertoire was profiled, and TCRdb retains in-frame clones only, with some absent. The table lists fewer than 3,500 clones, 25% to 30% of them singletons, with about a sixth in the top ten. Material: lung tumor tissue, obtained before any cancer treatment. The source of these receptors is a female donor older than 55 with stage II squamous cell lung carcinoma. The CDR3 runs from the conserved cysteine through the conserved F or W. A D gene is named only where the DNA matches it firmly. Expanded clones get a size class; other rows say once, few or many, or leave the size out.

j_call	clone_size	v_call	d_call	cdr3_aa	cdr3_nt
TRBJ2-3	.	TRBV5-1	.	CASSLVPDTDTQYF	TGCGCCAGCAGCTTGGTTCCAGACACAGATACGCAGTATTTT
TRBJ1-1	few	TRBV9	.	CASSGRMPLMNTEAFF	TGTGCCAGCAGCGGTAGGATGCCCCTCATGAACACTGAAGCTTTCTTT
TRBJ1-2	few	TRBV11-3	TRBD1	CASSGTGGRTNYGYTF	TGTGCCAGCAGTGGGACAGGGGGCCGAACTAACTATGGCTACACCTTC
TRBJ2-3	few	TRBV7-7	.	CASSLRGLYTDTQYF	TGTGCCAGCAGCCTACGGGGACTGTACACAGATACGCAGTATTTT
TRBJ2-6	few	TRBV29-1	.	CSVPANGANVLTF	TGCAGCGTCCCAGCCAATGGGGCCAACGTCCTGACTTTC
TRBJ2-7	.	TRBV28	.	CASSYRTYEQYF	TGTGCCAGCAGTTACAGAACTTACGAGCAGTACTTC
TRBJ1-2	.	TRBV6-8	.	CASSPQRGRGYTF	TGTGCCAGCAGTCCGCAGCGGGGACGAGGCTACACCTTC
TRBJ1-1	.	TRBV5-1	.	CASSRGASTGGGTEAFF	TGCGCCAGCAGCCGGGGAGCCAGTACCGGTGGGGGCACTGAAGCTTTCTTT
TRBJ1-2	.	TRBV19	TRBD1	CASSFGQGAGYGYTF	TGTGCCAGTAGTTTCGGACAGGGGGCAGGGTATGGCTACACCTTC
TRBJ1-2	.	TRBV19	TRBD1	CASSHDREAYGYTF	TGTGCCAGTAGCCACGACAGGGAGGCCTATGGCTACACCTTC
TRBJ2-3	.	TRBV6-8	.	CASSYSVSRGFTDTQYF	TGTGCCAGCAGTTACTCGGTCTCCCGGGGGTTCACAGATACGCAGTATTTT
TRBJ2-7	.	TRBV14	.	CASSQVNPTSRAYEQYF	TGTGCCAGCAGCCAAGTAAACCCCACTAGCAGAGCCTACGAGCAGTACTTC
TRBJ2-2	.	TRBV5-1	.	CASSPPRETGELFF	TGCGCCAGCAGCCCGCCCCGGGAGACCGGGGAGCTGTTTTTT
TRBJ2-7	.	TRBV29-1	.	CSVEDGQGGGYEQYF	TGCAGCGTTGAAGATGGGCAGGGGGGAGGCTACGAGCAGTACTTC
TRBJ2-1	medium-sized	TRBV11-3	.	CASSFRGGAYNEQFF	TGTGCCAGCAGTTTCCGAGGGGGGGCCTACAATGAGCAGTTCTTC
TRBJ2-1	large	TRBV9	.	CASSALHGNEQFF	TGTGCCAGCAGCGCCCTACACGGCAATGAGCAGTTCTTC
TRBJ2-7	few	TRBV6-8	TRBD1	CASSANYRGPYEQYF	TGTGCCAGCAGTGCGAATTACAGGGGACCCTACGAGCAGTACTTC
TRBJ2-6	.	TRBV11-3	.	CASSLGPGSLTGANVLTF	TGTGCCAGCAGTTTAGGGCCAGGCTCGCTGACTGGGGCCAACGTCCTGACTTTC
TRBJ1-5	.	TRBV30	.	CAWSSGARSNQPQHF	TGTGCCTGGAGTTCGGGGGCGAGGAGCAATCAGCCCCAGCATTTT
TRBJ2-5	.	TRBV6-8	.	CASSYIQGRETQYF	TGTGCCAGCAGTTACATCCAGGGGAGAGAGACCCAGTACTTC
TRBJ2-2	.	TRBV6-8	.	CASRGTRAGELFF	TGTGCCAGCAGGGGGACCCGGGCCGGGGAGCTGTTTTTT
TRBJ1-1	.	TRBV29-1	TRBD1	CSVGQGASEAFF	TGCAGCGTGGGACAGGGGGCTAGTGAAGCTTTCTTT
TRBJ2-1	.	TRBV10-2	TRBD2	CASRGSTSGGYNEQFF	TGCGCCAGCAGGGGTTCGACTAGCGGGGGTTACAATGAGCAGTTCTTC